This T cell receptor (beta chain) was documented in a study of blood T cells in healthy people across ages. Study-level findings and limits: Naive CD4+ cell counts and diversity both ran higher in long-lived than in aged donors.

Then a second PCR, running about 6 to 12 cycles, was carried out with a sample-barcoded 5' primer and a J-beta primer mix. MiXCR was run by TCRdb on the 5' RACE reads, yielding one entry per CDR3 protein. The sample shows more than 500,000 distinct CDR3 sequences, 27% of them seen only once. Losses at the gene ends were 0 bases for V and 5 bases for J; bases not matched to a gene: 9. The CDR3 covers 16 residues. The germline gives CDR1 DFQATT, CDR2 SNEGSKA (reference sequence). About this clonotype itself: Antigen: not known.

Sample: blood. The chain combines TRBV20-1 with TRBJ2-5; 10 bases map to TRBD2. The source of this sequence is a woman between 65 and 79 years old in good health. The chain's CDR3 is CSARDLSGGARETQYF. The CDR3 nucleotides are TGCAGTGCTAGAGACCTAAGCGGGGGGGCTCGGGAGACCCAGTACTTC.